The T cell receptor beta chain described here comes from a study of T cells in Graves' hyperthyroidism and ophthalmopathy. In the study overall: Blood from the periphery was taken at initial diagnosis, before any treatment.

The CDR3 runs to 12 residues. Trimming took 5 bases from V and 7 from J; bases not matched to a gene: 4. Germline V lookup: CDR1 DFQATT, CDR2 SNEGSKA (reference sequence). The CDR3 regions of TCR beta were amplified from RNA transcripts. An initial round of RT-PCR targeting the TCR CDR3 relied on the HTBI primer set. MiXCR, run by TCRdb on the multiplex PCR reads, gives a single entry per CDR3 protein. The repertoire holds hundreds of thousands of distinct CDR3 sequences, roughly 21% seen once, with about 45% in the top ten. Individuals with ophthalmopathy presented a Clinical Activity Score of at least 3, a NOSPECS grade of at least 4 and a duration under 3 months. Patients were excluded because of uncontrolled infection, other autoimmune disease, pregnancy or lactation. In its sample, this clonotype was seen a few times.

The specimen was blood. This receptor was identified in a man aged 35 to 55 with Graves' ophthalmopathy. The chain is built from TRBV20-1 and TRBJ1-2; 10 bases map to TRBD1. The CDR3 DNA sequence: TGCAGTGCTGGGGACAGGGGAAGTGGCTACACCTTC. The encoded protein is CSAGDRGSGYTF.